The T cell receptor beta chain under discussion was sequenced for a study of T cells in Graves' hyperthyroidism and ophthalmopathy. This clonotype came up a few times. Its antigen remains unidentified. Trimming took off 9 bases at V and 0 bases at J, with 9 bases between the two ends. The germline V gene encodes CDR1 SGHRS and CDR2 YFSETQ. The CDR3 totals 13 residues. Study-wide results and caveats: Also found in blood were most expanded thyroid clonotypes above 0.001.

Template material for amplifying TCR beta CDR3 regions consisted of RNA transcripts. The HTBI primer set served for first-round RT-PCR of the TCR CDR3. Each CDR3 protein gets one entry after TCRdb re-called the multiplex PCR reads with MiXCR. The table lists 500,000 to 800,000 distinct CDR3 sequences, about 45% of them singletons. V and J are TRBV5-1 and TRBJ2-2, with D possibly matching TRBD1 (6 bases). This clonotype was sampled from an adult man with Graves' disease, either hyperthyroidism or ophthalmopathy (not recorded which). The material sequenced was peripheral blood or thyroid tissue (not recorded which). Here the CDR3 reads CATRDTNTGELFF. The CDR3 coding sequence is TGCGCCACCCGGGACACGAACACCGGGGAGCTGTTTTTT.